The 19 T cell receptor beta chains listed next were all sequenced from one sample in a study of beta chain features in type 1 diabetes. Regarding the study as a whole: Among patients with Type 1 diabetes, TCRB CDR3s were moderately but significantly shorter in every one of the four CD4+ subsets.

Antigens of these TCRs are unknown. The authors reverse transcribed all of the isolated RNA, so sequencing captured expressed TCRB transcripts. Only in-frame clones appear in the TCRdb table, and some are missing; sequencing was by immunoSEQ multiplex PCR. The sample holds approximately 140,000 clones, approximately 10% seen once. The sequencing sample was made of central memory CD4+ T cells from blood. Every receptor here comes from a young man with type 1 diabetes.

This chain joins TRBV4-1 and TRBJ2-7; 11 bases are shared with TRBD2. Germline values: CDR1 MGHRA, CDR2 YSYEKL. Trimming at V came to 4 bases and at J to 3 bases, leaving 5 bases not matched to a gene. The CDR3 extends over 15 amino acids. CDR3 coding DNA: TGCGCCAGCAGCCTAAGCACTAGCGGGGGCTACGAGCAGTACTTC. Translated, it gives CASSLSTSGGYEQYF.

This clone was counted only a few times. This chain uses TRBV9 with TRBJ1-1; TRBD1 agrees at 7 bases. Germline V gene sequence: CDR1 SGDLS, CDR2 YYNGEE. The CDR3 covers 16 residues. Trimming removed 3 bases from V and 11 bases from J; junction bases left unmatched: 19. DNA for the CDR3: TGTGCCAGCAGCGAGGAGGACAGGCGCTTACCTGGAGGTGCTTTCTTT. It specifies CASSEEDRRLPGGAFF.

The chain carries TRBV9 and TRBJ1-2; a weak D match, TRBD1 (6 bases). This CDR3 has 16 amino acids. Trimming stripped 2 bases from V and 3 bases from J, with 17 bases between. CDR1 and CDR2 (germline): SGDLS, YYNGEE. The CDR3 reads CASSVDGQLPYYGYTF. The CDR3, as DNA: TGTGCCAGCAGCGTCGACGGACAGCTACCTTACTATGGCTACACCTTC.

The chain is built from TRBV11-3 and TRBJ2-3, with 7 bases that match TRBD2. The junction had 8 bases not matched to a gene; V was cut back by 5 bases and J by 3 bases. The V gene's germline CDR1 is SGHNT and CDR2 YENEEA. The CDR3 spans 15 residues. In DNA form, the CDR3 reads TGTGCCAGCAGCGTGAGGGCTAGCGGAACAGATACGCAGTATTTT. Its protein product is CASSVRASGTDTQYF. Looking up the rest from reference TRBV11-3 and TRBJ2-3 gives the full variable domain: EAGVVQSPRYKIIEKKQPVAFWCNPISGHNTLYWYLQNLGQGPELLIRYENEEAVDDSQLPKDRFSAERLKGVDSTLKIQPAELGDSAVYLCASSVRASGTDTQYFGPGTRLTVL.

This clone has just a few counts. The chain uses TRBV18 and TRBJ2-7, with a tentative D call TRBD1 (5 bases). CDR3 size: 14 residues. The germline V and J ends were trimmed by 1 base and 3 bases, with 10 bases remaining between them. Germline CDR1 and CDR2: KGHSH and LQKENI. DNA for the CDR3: TGTGCCAGCTCACCACAGGAAGGGGACTACGAGCAGTACTTC. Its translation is CASSPQEGDYEQYF.

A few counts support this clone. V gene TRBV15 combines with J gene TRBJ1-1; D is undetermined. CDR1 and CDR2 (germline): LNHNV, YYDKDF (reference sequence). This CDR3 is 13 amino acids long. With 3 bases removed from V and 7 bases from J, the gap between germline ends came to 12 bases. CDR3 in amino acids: CATSRGGQLEAFF. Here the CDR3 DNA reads TGTGCCACCAGCAGGGGCGGGCAGCTTGAAGCTTTCTTT.

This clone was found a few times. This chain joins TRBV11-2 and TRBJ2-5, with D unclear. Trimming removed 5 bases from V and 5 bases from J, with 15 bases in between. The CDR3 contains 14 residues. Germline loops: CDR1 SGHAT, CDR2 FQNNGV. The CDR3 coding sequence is TGTGCCAGCAGCCCCCCCGTCCTCGGGGAGACCCAGTACTTC. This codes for CASSPPVLGETQYF.

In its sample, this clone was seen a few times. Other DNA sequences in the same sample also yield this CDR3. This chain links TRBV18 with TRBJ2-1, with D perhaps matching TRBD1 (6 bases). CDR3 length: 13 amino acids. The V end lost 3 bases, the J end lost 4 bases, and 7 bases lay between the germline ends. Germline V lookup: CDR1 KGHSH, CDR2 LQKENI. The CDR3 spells CASSPGQYNEQFF. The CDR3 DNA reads TGTGCCAGCTCACCCGGACAGTACAATGAGCAGTTCTTC.

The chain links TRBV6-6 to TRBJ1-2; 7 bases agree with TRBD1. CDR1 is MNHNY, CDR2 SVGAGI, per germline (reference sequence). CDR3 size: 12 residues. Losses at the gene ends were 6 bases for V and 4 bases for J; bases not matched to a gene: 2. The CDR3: CASSRDSYGYTF. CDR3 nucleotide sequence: TGTGCCAGCAGCAGGGACAGCTATGGCTACACCTTC.

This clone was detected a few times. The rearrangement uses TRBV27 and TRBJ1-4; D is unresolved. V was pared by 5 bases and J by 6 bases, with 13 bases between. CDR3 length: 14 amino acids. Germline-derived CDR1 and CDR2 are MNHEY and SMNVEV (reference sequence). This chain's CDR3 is CASSKADLDEKLFF. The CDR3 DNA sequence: TGTGCCAGCAGTAAGGCAGACCTAGATGAAAAACTGTTTTTT.

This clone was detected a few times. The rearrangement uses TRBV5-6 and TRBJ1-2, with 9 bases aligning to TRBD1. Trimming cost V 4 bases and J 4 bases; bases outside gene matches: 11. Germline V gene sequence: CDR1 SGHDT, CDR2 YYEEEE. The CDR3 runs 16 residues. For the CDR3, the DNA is TGTGCCAGCAGCGGGGGGGACAGGGATTTTGGCTATGGCTACACCTTC. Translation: CASSGGDRDFGYGYTF.

The chain's CDR3 is CASSLDRVQPQHF. DNA of the CDR3: TGTGCCAGCAGCCTCGACAGGGTGCAGCCCCAGCATTTT. This sequence joins TRBV4-2 and TRBJ1-5, with 7 nucleotides matching TRBD1. J was trimmed by 7 bases and V by 4 bases; bases with no gene match: 4. The CDR3 runs to 13 residues. Per germline, CDR1 LGHNA and CDR2 YNFKEQ.

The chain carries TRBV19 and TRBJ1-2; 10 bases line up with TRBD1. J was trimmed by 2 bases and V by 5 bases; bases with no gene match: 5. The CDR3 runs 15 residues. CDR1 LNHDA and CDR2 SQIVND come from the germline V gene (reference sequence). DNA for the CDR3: TGTGCCAGTAGTTCCCGGACAGGGGGAAACTATGGCTACACCTTC. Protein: CASSSRTGGNYGYTF.

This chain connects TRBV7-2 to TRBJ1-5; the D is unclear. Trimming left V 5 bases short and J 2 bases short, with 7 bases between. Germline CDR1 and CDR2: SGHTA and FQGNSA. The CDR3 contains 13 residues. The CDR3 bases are TGTGCCAGCAGCCCCTCAGGCAATCAGCCCCAGCATTTT. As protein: CASSPSGNQPQHF.

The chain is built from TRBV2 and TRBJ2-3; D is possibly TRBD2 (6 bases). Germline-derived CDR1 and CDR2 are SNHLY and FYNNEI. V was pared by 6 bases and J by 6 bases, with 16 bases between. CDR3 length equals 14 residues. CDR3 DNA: TGTGCCAGCAGGAGTATGACTAGTTCCGATACGCAGTATTTT. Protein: CASRSMTSSDTQYF.

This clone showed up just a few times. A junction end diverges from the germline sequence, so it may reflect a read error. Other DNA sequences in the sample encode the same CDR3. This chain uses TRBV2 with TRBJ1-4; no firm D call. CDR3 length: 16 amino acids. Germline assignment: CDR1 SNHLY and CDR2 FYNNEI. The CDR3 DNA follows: TGTGCCAGCAGTGTTAAGAGATATGCAACTAATGAAAAGCTGTTTTTT. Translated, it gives CASSVKRYATNEKLFF.

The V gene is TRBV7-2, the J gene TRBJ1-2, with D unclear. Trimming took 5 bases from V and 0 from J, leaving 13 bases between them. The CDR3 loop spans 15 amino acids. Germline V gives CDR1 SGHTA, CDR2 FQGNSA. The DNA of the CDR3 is TGTGCCAGCAGCCCCGTAGGCGGAGCTAACTATGGCTACACCTTC. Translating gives CASSPVGGANYGYTF.

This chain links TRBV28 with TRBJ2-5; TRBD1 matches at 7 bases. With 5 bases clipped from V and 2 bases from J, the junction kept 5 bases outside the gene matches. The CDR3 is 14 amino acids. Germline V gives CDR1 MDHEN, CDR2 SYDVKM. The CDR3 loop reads CASSNPGQQETQYF. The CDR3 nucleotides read TGTGCCAGCAGTAACCCGGGACAGCAAGAGACCCAGTACTTC. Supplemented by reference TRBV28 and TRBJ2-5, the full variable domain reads DVKVTQSSRYLVKRTGEKVFLECVQDMDHENMFWYRQDPGLGLRLIYFSYDVKMKEKGDIPEGYSVSREKKERFSLILESASTNQTSMYLCASSNPGQQETQYFGPGTRLLVL.

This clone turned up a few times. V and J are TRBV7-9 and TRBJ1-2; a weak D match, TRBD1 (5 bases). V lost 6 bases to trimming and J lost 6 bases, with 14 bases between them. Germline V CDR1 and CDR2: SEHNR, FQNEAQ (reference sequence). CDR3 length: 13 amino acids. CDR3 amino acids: CASSIGQGNGYTF. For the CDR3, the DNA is TGTGCCAGCAGTATTGGGCAGGGAAATGGCTACACCTTC.